The rows below give T cell receptor beta chains drawn from one sample of a study of Graves' ophthalmopathy and Graves' hyperthyroidism. TCRdb reanalysed the multiplex PCR reads using MiXCR and keeps one entry per CDR3 protein. This sample carries 200,000 to 250,000 distinct CDR3 sequences, 20% to 25% of them seen once, and the ten largest clones take around 45%. Material for sequencing was peripheral blood. The receptors originated from a woman between 45 and 60 years old with Graves' ophthalmopathy. The CDR3 runs from the conserved cysteine through the conserved F or W. Clone size is given for some rows only: seen once, a few or many times, or a class if the clone is expanded.

TRBV9 | many | CASSVGVVGETQYF
TRBV19 | many | CASSLGTGETYEQYF
TRBV11-2 | . | CASSFPPGELFF
TRBV12-3/TRBV12-4 | . | CASSPRDRYGYTF
TRBV27 | few | CASSFGTKGNSPLHF
TRBV27 | many | CASWGPSYEQYF
TRBV11-3 | . | CASSLEILRDTEAFF
TRBV7-2 | many | CASSLVSGAGDEQYF
TRBV2 | many | CASSDAFGNQPQHF
TRBV28 | many | CASIIRAGNQPQHF
TRBV20-1 | many | CSALQGGKEVEQYF
TRBV27 | once | CASSLLGGPYSNQPQHF
TRBV27 | many | CASRGQSYGYTF
TRBV11-2 | few | CASSLGQGSNSPLHF
TRBV24-1 | many | CATRDGQGRDTEAFF
TRBV19 | many | CASSITGGYQETQYF
TRBV28 | . | CASSLSGTGIYEQYF
TRBV5-1 | many | CASSLSISPMNTEAFF
TRBV28 | many | CASSSGGLNTGELFF
TRBV24-1 | many | CATSESREGSKNIQYF
TRBV7-2 | . | CASSYKGLYEQYF
TRBV10-2 | few | CASSESKDLLTEQYF
TRBV9 | many | CASSVTPNGLSGNTIYF
TRBV12-3/TRBV12-4 | . | CASSLPQERPDRGSNQPQHF